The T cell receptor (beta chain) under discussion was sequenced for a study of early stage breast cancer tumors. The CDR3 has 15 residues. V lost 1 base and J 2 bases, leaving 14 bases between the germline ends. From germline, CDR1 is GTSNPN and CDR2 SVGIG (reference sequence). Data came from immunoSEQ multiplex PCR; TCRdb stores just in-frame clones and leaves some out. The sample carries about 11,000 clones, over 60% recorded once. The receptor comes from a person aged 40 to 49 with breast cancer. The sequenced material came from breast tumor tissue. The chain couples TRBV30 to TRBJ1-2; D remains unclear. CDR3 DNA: TGTGCCTGGAGTGCCGCAGTTTGGGTGAACTATGGCTACACCTTC. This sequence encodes CAWSAAVWVNYGYTF.